The sequence of this T cell receptor beta chain was determined in a study of blood T cells in healthy people across ages. Study information: Template switching captured about one barcoded beta molecule per two T cells.

The CDR3 has 14 residues. Germline V gene sequence: CDR1 DFQATT, CDR2 SNEGSKA (reference sequence). Trimming removed 2 bases from V and 2 bases from J, with 11 bases in between. This clonotype occurred many times. The antigen remains unidentified. Study results and limitations: CMV status of donors was not determined, possibly confounding expanded clonotype changes.

A second about 6 to 12 cycle PCR used barcoded and J-beta primers. TCRdb fed the 5' RACE reads into MiXCR, producing one record per CDR3 protein. The repertoire has hundreds of thousands of distinct CDR3 sequences, around 32% of them found once; the top ten carry 15% to 19%. Sequencing was carried out using blood. The chain is built from TRBV20-1 and TRBJ2-3, with a possible D match to TRBD2 (7 bases). The receptor was derived from a woman older than 75 in good health. The CDR3, as DNA: TGCAGTGCTAGAAGGGGGGGACCCACAGATACGCAGTATTTT. It codes for CSARRGGPTDTQYF.